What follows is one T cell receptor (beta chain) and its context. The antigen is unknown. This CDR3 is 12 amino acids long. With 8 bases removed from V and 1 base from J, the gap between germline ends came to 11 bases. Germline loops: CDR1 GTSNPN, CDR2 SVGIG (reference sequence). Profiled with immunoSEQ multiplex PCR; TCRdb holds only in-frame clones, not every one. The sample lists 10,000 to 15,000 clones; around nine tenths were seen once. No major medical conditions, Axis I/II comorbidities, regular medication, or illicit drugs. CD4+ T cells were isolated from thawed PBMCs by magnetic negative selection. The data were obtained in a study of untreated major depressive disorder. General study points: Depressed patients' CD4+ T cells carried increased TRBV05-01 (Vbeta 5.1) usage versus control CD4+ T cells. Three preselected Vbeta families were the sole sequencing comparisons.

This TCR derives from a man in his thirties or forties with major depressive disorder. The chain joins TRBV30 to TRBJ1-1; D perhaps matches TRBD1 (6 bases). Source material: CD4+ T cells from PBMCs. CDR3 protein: CARGHPNTEAFF. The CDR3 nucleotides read TGTGCCCGGGGACACCCGAACACTGAAGCTTTCTTT.